This T cell receptor (beta chain) was obtained from a study of CD8 T cells in Susac syndrome. General study results and limits: The study admitted that it had a relatively small number of individuals in its TCR sequencing and HLA analysis.

An input of 0.5 to 1 ug of RNA was subjected to reverse transcription using random hexamers. Coverage of TCR beta CDR3 amplification by immunoSEQ multiplex PCR extended to 54 Vbeta and 13 Jbeta. A single record per CDR3 protein comes from TCRdb applying MiXCR to the immunoSEQ multiplex PCR reads. The profile shows 180,000 or so distinct CDR3 sequences, more than 90% of them singletons. As for this clonotype: Its antigen is currently unknown.

Between the trimmed V and J ends, which lost 5 bases and 0 bases, there was a span of 13 bases. Per the germline V gene, CDR1 is SNHLY and CDR2 is FYNNEI. The CDR3 length is 16 residues. The sequence was obtained from a human donor with multiple sclerosis. V and J are TRBV2 and TRBJ2-2, with TRBD1 as a possible D gene (6 bases). The sequencing sample was made of CD4+ T cells from PBMCs. CDR3 nucleotide sequence: TGTGCCAGCAGTCGAGACAGGCTCGCGAACACCGGGGAGCTGTTTTTT. Translated, it gives CASSRDRLANTGELFF.